Sequencing of this T cell receptor (beta chain) was carried out in a study of cytomegalovirus exposure and HLA in healthy donors. This CDR3 contains 15 residues. V shed 3 bases, J shed 4 bases, and the junction held 5 bases outside the gene matches. Germline values: CDR1 SGHVS, CDR2 FQNEAQ. Study results and caveats: Despite most TCR sequences being rare, some public TCRs occurred in many donors. TCR beta V- and J-gene trimming, according to a later analysis, was linked to a missense DCLRE1C variant. In a later analysis, a genetic analysis reported fewer productive-TCR N-insertions in an Asian-associated ancestry cluster than the cohort average.

The PCR ran on 60 Vbeta and 13 Jbeta primers. TCRdb keeps only in-frame clones here, not all; method: immunoSEQ multiplex PCR. This table has about 52,000 clones, about 73% appearing once. A remark on this clone: Its target is not known.

This chain links TRBV7-8 with TRBJ2-4, with 8 bases identical to TRBD1. The sample comprised PBMCs. The receptor was isolated from a man aged 18 to 30 in good health and CMV-seronegative. The CDR3 spells CASSLGRDRKNIQYF. For the CDR3, the DNA is TGTGCCAGCAGCTTGGGCCGGGACAGGAAAAACATTCAGTACTTC.